This TCR beta chain came from a study of cytomegalovirus exposure and HLA in healthy donors. Overall study results and limits: A link between a missense DCLRE1C variant and TCR beta V- and J-gene trimming emerged from a later analysis. Per a later analysis, HLA-associated TCR beta chains showed more clonal expansion than other, equally common TCR beta chains. Listed as cytomegalovirus-associated were approximately 160 TCR beta chains.

The germline gives CDR1 KGHSH, CDR2 LQKENI. This CDR3 spans 13 amino acids. Trimming at V came to 3 bases and at J to 9 bases, leaving 7 bases not matched to a gene. Primers for the PCR totalled 60 Vbeta and 13 Jbeta. Here immunoSEQ multiplex PCR was the method, and the copy in TCRdb shows in-frame clones only, minus some. The table lists tens of thousands of clones. Concerning this clone: Its antigen is not known.

Material: PBMCs. The TCR was taken from a boy aged 10-17 years in good health and CMV-seronegative. The rearrangement uses TRBV18 and TRBJ1-2, with TRBD1 identical over 7 bases. The CDR3 DNA is TGTGCCAGCTCACCCCCACAGGGGATAAGCTACACCTTC. It encodes CASSPPQGISYTF. The complete variable domain, with remaining parts taken from reference TRBV18 and TRBJ1-2, reads NAGVMQNPRHLVRRRGQEARLRCSPMKGHSHVYWYRQLPEEGLKFMVYLQKENIIDESGMPKERFSAEFPKEGPSILRIQQVVRGDSAAYFCASSPPQGISYTFGSGTRLTVV.